The 28 T cell receptor beta chains presented below share a single source sample, sequenced in a study of cytomegalovirus exposure and HLA in healthy donors. Primers for the PCR totalled 60 Vbeta and 13 Jbeta. The protocol was immunoSEQ multiplex PCR, while the TCRdb copy is restricted to in-frame clones and leaves out a portion. The sample consists of about 110,000 clones, just under 70% of them appearing once. Material: PBMCs. The receptor source for this set is a man aged 30-40 years in good health and CMV-seropositive.

This clone was detected a few times. The chain joins TRBV5-1 to TRBJ2-1; 7 bases map to TRBD1. This CDR3 is built from 18 residues. V was pared by 1 base and J by 7 bases, with 17 bases of the junction left unmatched. Looked up from germline, CDR1 is SGHRS and CDR2 is YFSETQ. As DNA, the CDR3 is TGCGCCAGCAGCTTGATCGACAGGGCCTCTACCTCTTTTAATGAGCAGTTCTTC. Amino acids: CASSLIDRASTSFNEQFF.

V usage is TRBV29-1 and J usage is TRBJ1-1; 11 nucleotides match TRBD1. Germline CDR1 SQVTM, CDR2 ANQGSEA. CDR3 length equals 12 residues. V trimming: 7 bases; J trimming: 5 bases; junction bases outside the gene matches: 3. The chain's CDR3 is CSGGQGETEAFF. Here the CDR3 DNA reads TGCAGCGGGGGACAGGGGGAGACTGAAGCTTTCTTT.

The rearrangement uses TRBV2 and TRBJ1-3; the D gene is possibly TRBD1 (6 bases). The CDR3 length is 12 residues. Germline CDR1 reads SNHLY; CDR2 reads FYNNEI. Trimming shortened V by 8 bases and J by 4 bases, and 9 bases separated the two germline ends. The CDR3 loop is CASAGAGNTIYF. CDR3 nucleotides: TGTGCCAGCGCAGGGGCAGGAAACACCATATATTTT.

This chain's CDR3 is CASSFHYEQYF. CDR3 nucleotides: TGCGCCAGCAGCTTCCACTACGAGCAGTACTTC. The chain links TRBV5-1 to TRBJ2-7, with D uncertain. The V end was cut by 2 bases, the J end by 3 bases, with 3 bases between. There are 11 residues in the CDR3. Germline CDR1 reads SGHRS; CDR2 reads YFSETQ.

V and J are TRBV2 and TRBJ1-4; 7 nucleotides align to TRBD1. The J segment lost 4 bases and the V segment lost 6 bases, leaving 5 bases of the junction unmatched. The CDR3 contains 14 residues. Germline lookup yields CDR1 SNHLY and CDR2 FYNNEI. This chain's CDR3 is CASSGQDFNEKLFF. CDR3 nucleotides: TGTGCCAGCAGCGGACAGGACTTTAATGAAAAACTGTTTTTT.

The J gene is TRBJ2-1, the V gene TRBV6-5, with D perhaps matching TRBD2 (7 bases). CDR1 and CDR2 (germline): MNHEY, SVGAGI. The CDR3 contains 16 residues. Trimming shortened V by 2 bases and J by 7 bases, and 18 bases separated the two germline ends. The CDR3 DNA reads as TGTGCCAGCAGTTACCGACGGGGGGCCGGGGGGAATGAGCAGTTCTTC. Encoded protein: CASSYRRGAGGNEQFF.

This clone was detected once. The chain couples TRBV29-1 to TRBJ2-1; D uncertain. V gave up 6 bases and J gave up 4 bases, with 7 bases separating them. This CDR3 is built from 11 residues. The germline gives CDR1 SQVTM, CDR2 ANQGSEA. The CDR3 here is CSVSFYNEQFF. In DNA, the CDR3 is TGCAGCGTGTCTTTTTACAATGAGCAGTTCTTC.

This chain uses TRBV6-6 with TRBJ2-1; 9 bases align to TRBD2. Unmatched junction bases numbered 4, after V lost 0 bases and J lost 4 bases. CDR3 size: 16 residues. The germline V gene encodes CDR1 MNHNY and CDR2 SVGAGI (reference sequence). CDR3 DNA: TGTGCCAGCAGTTACTCGGCTAGCGGGGTATACAATGAGCAGTTCTTC. Its translation: CASSYSASGVYNEQFF.

This chain uses TRBV7-9 with TRBJ2-5; D unclear. Germline values: CDR1 SEHNR, CDR2 FQNEAQ (reference sequence). The CDR3 is 14 amino acids. V dropped 0 bases and J dropped 1 base, with 6 bases sitting between them. The CDR3 sequence is CASSLAESQETQYF. The CDR3, as DNA: TGTGCCAGCAGCTTAGCGGAGTCCCAAGAGACCCAGTACTTC. Drawing the rest from reference TRBV7-9 and TRBJ2-5, the complete variable domain is DTGVSQNPRHKITKRGQNVTFRCDPISEHNRLYWYRQTLGQGPEFLTYFQNEAQLEKSRLLSDRFSAERPKGSFSTLEIQRTEQGDSAMYLCASSLAESQETQYFGPGTRLLVL.

J is TRBJ1-1 and V is TRBV7-2; D gene ambiguous. The ends were cut back, 5 bases at V and 6 bases at J, with 19 bases in the middle. The CDR3 runs to 15 residues. Per germline, CDR1 SGHTA and CDR2 FQGNSA. DNA for the CDR3: TGTGCCAGCAGCCAACCCCCCCGGGGAAGGGCTGAAGCTTTCTTT. Protein: CASSQPPRGRAEAFF.

About this clone: An end of the junction differs from the germline gene, which may be a read error. The rearrangement joins TRBV6-1 to TRBJ2-7; 10 bases fit TRBD1. CDR3 length equals 13 residues. CDR1 and CDR2 from the germline V gene are MNHNS and SASEGT. CDR3 sequence reads: CTSRPGQGYEQYF. Here the CDR3 DNA reads TGTACCAGCAGGCCGGGACAGGGGTACGAGCAGTACTTC.

The rearrangement links TRBV28 to TRBJ2-2; D is perhaps TRBD2 (6 bases). The ends were cut back, 8 bases at V and 9 bases at J, with 10 bases in the middle. This CDR3 is built from 11 residues. Per germline, CDR1 MDHEN and CDR2 SYDVKM. The DNA of the CDR3 is TGTGCCAGCGGGAGGACGTGGGAGCTGTTTTTT. Amino acids: CASGRTWELFF.

The chain joins TRBV7-6 to TRBJ1-3, with D hard to call. CDR3 length: 17 residues. Per the germline V gene, CDR1 is SGHVS and CDR2 is FNYEAQ. V shed 2 bases and J shed 0 bases, with 14 bases lying between them. Here the CDR3 DNA reads TGTGCCAGCAGCTTATTAGGAATACAGAACTCTGGAAACACCATATATTTT. Protein sequence: CASSLLGIQNSGNTIYF.

This chain links TRBV29-1 with TRBJ2-3; 7 bases line up with TRBD2. The germline V gene has CDR1 SQVTM and CDR2 ANQGSEA. CDR3 size: 13 residues. V was pared by 7 bases and J by 0 bases, with 4 bases of the junction left unmatched. CDR3 protein: CSAEGGSTDTQYF. The CDR3 DNA reads TGCAGCGCCGAGGGAGGGAGCACAGATACGCAGTATTTT.

The rearrangement links TRBV6-1 to TRBJ1-3, with 9 bases aligning to TRBD1. J lost 3 bases, V lost 5 bases, and 2 bases had no gene match. The CDR3 has 14 amino acids. From germline, CDR1 is MNHNS and CDR2 SASEGT. The CDR3 loop reads CASSTGGGGNTIYF. The CDR3 DNA follows: TGTGCCAGCAGTACAGGGGGCGGTGGAAACACCATATATTTT.

This clone was counted a single time. This same CDR3 is encoded by further DNA sequences in the sample. This CDR3 reads CASSVGSDYGYTF. In DNA form, the CDR3 reads TGTGCCAGCAGCGTAGGGAGTGACTATGGCTACACCTTC. The rearrangement uses TRBV9 and TRBJ1-2; D is unclear. V lost 0 bases and J 3 bases, leaving 6 bases between the germline ends. This CDR3 contains 13 residues. The germline CDR1 and CDR2 sequences are SGDLS and YYNGEE.

The sample holds a few counts of this clone. This chain connects TRBV5-1 to TRBJ2-3; D is perhaps TRBD2 (6 bases). Looked up from germline, CDR1 is SGHRS and CDR2 is YFSETQ. The CDR3 loop spans 17 amino acids. V dropped 4 bases and J dropped 2 bases, with 20 bases sitting between them. CDR3 bases: TGCGCCAGCAGCGCGGCCGGGACTGCAGATTTCACAGATACGCAGTATTTT. This encodes CASSAAGTADFTDTQYF.

The chain recombines TRBV19 with TRBJ2-7, with TRBD1 identical over 7 bases. Germline lookup yields CDR1 LNHDA and CDR2 SQIVND (reference sequence). J lost 2 bases, V lost 2 bases, and 3 bases had no gene match. The CDR3 runs to 14 residues. CDR3 DNA sequence: TGTGCCAGTAGTATATCGACAGGGCCCTACGAGCAGTACTTC. It yields the protein CASSISTGPYEQYF.

The V and J genes are TRBV5-1 and TRBJ1-2, with 7 bases matching TRBD1. Germline CDR1 and CDR2: SGHRS and YFSETQ. The CDR3 has 18 amino acids. V lost 0 bases to trimming and J lost 1 base; unmatched junction nucleotides: 12. In DNA, the CDR3 is TGCGCCAGCAGCTTGGGCGAGGGGGCCGTACTGTTTAACTATGGCTACACCTTC. Encoded protein: CASSLGEGAVLFNYGYTF.

The chain joins TRBV12-5 to TRBJ1-5, with 7 bases lining up with TRBD1. Germline CDR1 is LGHNT and CDR2 is FRNRAP. Trimming removed 5 bases from V and 0 bases from J; junction bases left unmatched: 13. CDR3 length: 18 residues. The CDR3 protein is CASGLTGVPAHSNQPQHF. The CDR3 bases are TGTGCTAGTGGTCTAACAGGGGTTCCCGCCCATAGCAATCAGCCCCAGCATTTT.

The chain is built from TRBV4-3 and TRBJ1-2; D is ambiguous. Germline V gives CDR1 LGHNA, CDR2 YSLEER. V lost 5 bases and J 4 bases, leaving 8 bases between the germline ends. The CDR3 spans 12 residues. The CDR3 is CASSWRGYGYTF. The CDR3 DNA follows: TGCGCCAGCAGCTGGCGGGGCTATGGCTACACCTTC.

V is TRBV20-1 and J is TRBJ1-2; no definite D call. V dropped 8 bases and J dropped 5 bases, with 9 bases sitting between them. Germline CDR1 and CDR2: DFQATT and SNEGSKA (reference sequence). The CDR3 contains 10 residues. CDR3 in amino acids: CSSGAYGYTF. In DNA form, the CDR3 reads TGCAGTTCGGGAGCTTATGGCTACACCTTC.

This chain uses TRBV11-3 with TRBJ2-2; TRBD1 might be the D (6 bases). The length of the CDR3 is 17 residues. V was pared by 0 bases and J by 0 bases, with 11 bases between. CDR1 and CDR2 (germline): SGHNT, YENEEA. The CDR3 bases are TGTGCCAGCAGCTTAGACGGACGGACAGCGAACACCGGGGAGCTGTTTTTT. It translates to CASSLDGRTANTGELFF.

V usage is TRBV9 and J usage is TRBJ2-1; 11 bases match TRBD1. This CDR3 has 14 residues. V lost 3 bases and J lost 9; bases outside the gene matches: 5. Germline V gene sequence: CDR1 SGDLS, CDR2 YYNGEE. CDR3 in amino acids: CASSEWDRGIEQFF. The CDR3 region has the DNA TGTGCCAGCAGCGAGTGGGACAGGGGGATTGAGCAGTTCTTC.

The chain is built from TRBV21-1 and TRBJ2-7; TRBD2 is the table's D call, not checked against the DNA. TRBV21-1 is recorded as a pseudogene. The CDR3 is 14 residues long. CDR3 nucleotide sequence: TGTGCCAGCAGCACCAAGCTAGCTACCTACGAGCAGTACGTC. Its translation is CASSTKLATYEQYV.

V and J are TRBV23-1 and TRBJ2-3, with a possible D match to TRBD2 (6 bases). TRBV23-1 is labeled an ORF, and its function is uncertain. The V gene lost 4 bases and the J gene lost 2 bases, with 25 bases spanning the gap. There are 19 residues in the CDR3. CDR3 nucleotides: TGCGCCAGCAGTCGCCTACCGGTCCGGGAGAAGGTGAACACAGATACGCAGTATTTT. This encodes CASSRLPVREKVNTDTQYF.

This clone has a handful of counts. The V and J genes are TRBV4-1 and TRBJ1-6; 8 nucleotides align to TRBD1. The CDR3 covers 14 residues. The J segment lost 8 bases and the V segment lost 7 bases, leaving 7 bases of the junction unmatched. Germline-derived CDR1 and CDR2 are MGHRA and YSYEKL. CDR3 bases: TGCGCCAGCACGGACGGACAGGGATATTCACCCCTCCACTTT. This encodes CASTDGQGYSPLHF.

This clone showed up just a few times. This rearrangement joins TRBV5-1 to TRBJ1-6; 10 bases line up with TRBD1. CDR3 length: 16 amino acids. Germline loops: CDR1 SGHRS, CDR2 YFSETQ. The V segment lost 10 bases and the J segment 3 bases; nucleotides outside the gene matches: 10. DNA of the CDR3: TGCGCCGGAGGGGACAGGGGCTCTTTCTATAATTCACCCCTCCACTTT. It encodes CAGGDRGSFYNSPLHF.